This T cell receptor beta chain was profiled in a study of blood T cells in healthy people across ages. CDR3 length equals 13 residues. Trimming stripped 3 bases from V and 7 bases from J, with 10 bases between. The germline V gene encodes CDR1 SGHAT and CDR2 FQNNGV. Study-level findings and limits: Older individuals had lower TCR beta diversity per million T cells (the decline was roughly linear).

Individuals who donated were healthy Caucasians from Russia aged roughly 6 to 95. Primed by a sample-barcoded 5' primer and a J-beta primer mix, a second PCR proceeded for 7 to 11 cycles. TCRdb fed the 5' RACE reads into MiXCR, producing one record per CDR3 protein. The data contain some 290,000 distinct CDR3 sequences, 25% to 30% of them singletons. This clonotype appeared many times. As yet, its antigen is unknown. Input material: blood. The receptor's source is a woman in her sixties or seventies in good health. The chain uses TRBV11-2 and TRBJ2-4, with D tentatively TRBD1 or TRBD2 (5 bases each). The CDR3 reads CASSFRDPNIQYF. For the CDR3, the DNA is TGTGCCAGCAGCTTCCGGGACCCTAACATTCAGTACTTC.